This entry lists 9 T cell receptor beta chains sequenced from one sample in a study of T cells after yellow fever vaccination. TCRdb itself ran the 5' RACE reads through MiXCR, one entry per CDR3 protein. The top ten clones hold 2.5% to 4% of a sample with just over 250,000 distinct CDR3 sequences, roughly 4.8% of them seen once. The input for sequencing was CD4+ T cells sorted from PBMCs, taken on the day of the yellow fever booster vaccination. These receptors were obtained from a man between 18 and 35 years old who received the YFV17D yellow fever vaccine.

Here the CDR3 DNA reads TGTGCCAGCGCTCCCCGGGGGGGGCCTTCACCCCTCCACTTT. This translates into CASAPRGGPSPLHF. This chain links TRBV7-2 with TRBJ1-6; tentatively, D is TRBD1 (6 bases). CDR3 length: 14 residues. The germline V gene encodes CDR1 SGHTA and CDR2 FQGNSA. V lost 8 bases and J lost 9, with 17 bases in between.

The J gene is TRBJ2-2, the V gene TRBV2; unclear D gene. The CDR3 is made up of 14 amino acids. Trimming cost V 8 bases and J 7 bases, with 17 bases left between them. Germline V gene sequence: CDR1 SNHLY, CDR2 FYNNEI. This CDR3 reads CASWVTRYSGELFF. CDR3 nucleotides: TGTGCCAGCTGGGTAACCCGTTATAGCGGGGAGCTGTTTTTT.

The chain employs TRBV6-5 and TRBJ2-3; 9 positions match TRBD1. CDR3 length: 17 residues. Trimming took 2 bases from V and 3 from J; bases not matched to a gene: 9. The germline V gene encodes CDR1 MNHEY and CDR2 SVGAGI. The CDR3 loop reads CASSYPVGTGKTDTQYF. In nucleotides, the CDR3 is TGTGCCAGCAGTTACCCCGTGGGGACAGGGAAGACAGATACGCAGTATTTT.

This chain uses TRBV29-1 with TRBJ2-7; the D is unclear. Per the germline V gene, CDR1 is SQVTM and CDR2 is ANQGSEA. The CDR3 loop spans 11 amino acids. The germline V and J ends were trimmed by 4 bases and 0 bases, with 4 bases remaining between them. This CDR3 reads CSVGSSYEQYV. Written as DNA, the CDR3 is TGCAGCGTTGGCAGCTCCTACGAGCAGTACGTC.

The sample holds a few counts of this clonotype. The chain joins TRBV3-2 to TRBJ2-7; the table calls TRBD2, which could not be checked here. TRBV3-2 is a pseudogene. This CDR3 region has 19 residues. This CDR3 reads CASSQDKGTSGGKTYEQYF. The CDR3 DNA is TGTGCCAGCAGCCAAGATAAAGGGACTAGCGGGGGTAAAACCTACGAGCAGTACTTC.

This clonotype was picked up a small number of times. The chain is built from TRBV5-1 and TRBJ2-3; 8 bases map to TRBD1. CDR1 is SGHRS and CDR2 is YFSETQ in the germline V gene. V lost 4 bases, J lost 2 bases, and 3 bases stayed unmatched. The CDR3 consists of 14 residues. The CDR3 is CASSPGQATDTQYF. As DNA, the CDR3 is TGCGCCAGCAGCCCGGGACAGGCCACAGATACGCAGTATTTT.

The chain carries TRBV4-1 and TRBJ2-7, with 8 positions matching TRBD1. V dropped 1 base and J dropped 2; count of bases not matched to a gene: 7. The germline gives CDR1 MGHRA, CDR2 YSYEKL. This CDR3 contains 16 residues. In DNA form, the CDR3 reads TGCGCCAGCAGCCAAGGAAAGGCGACAGGGGCCTACGAGCAGTACTTC. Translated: CASSQGKATGAYEQYF.

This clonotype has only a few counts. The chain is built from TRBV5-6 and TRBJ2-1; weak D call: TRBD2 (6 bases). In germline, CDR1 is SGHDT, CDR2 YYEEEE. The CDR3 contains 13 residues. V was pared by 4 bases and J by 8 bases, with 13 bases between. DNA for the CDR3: TGTGCCAGCAGCCACCCTAGCGTGGATGAGCAGTTCTTC. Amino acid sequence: CASSHPSVDEQFF.

The CDR3 loop reads CASSPDYLRTDTQYF. The DNA of the CDR3 is TGTGCCAGCAGCCCCGACTACCTACGCACAGATACGCAGTATTTT. The chain employs TRBV7-2 and TRBJ2-3; possible D gene TRBD2, 5 bases. The CDR3 consists of 15 residues. Deletions cut 5 bases from V and 1 base from J, with 13 bases between. Looked up from germline, CDR1 is SGHTA and CDR2 is FQGNSA.